These 29 T cell receptor beta chains share one sample of origin, sequenced in a study of blood T cell repertoires in COVID-19. Assay used: immunoSEQ multiplex PCR; TCRdb lists only in-frame clones, some missing. The data hold roughly 300,000 clones, with about 87% observed a single time. Sequenced material: peripheral blood. Every receptor here comes from a woman in her thirties or forties who had recovered from COVID-19.

Only one count was recorded for this clone. This chain uses TRBV18 with TRBJ1-2; the D gene is possibly TRBD1 (5 bases). CDR3 length: 16 residues. Trimming cost V 1 base and J 5 bases, with 17 bases left between them. Germline V gene data show CDR1 as KGHSH and CDR2 as LQKENI. This CDR3 reads CASSPQGEAGPYGYTF. In DNA form, the CDR3 reads TGTGCCAGCTCACCACAAGGCGAAGCGGGGCCTTATGGCTACACCTTC. The whole variable domain, filled in from reference TRBV18 and TRBJ1-2, reads NAGVMQNPRHLVRRRGQEARLRCSPMKGHSHVYWYRQLPEEGLKFMVYLQKENIIDESGMPKERFSAEFPKEGPSILRIQQVVRGDSAAYFCASSPQGEAGPYGYTFGSGTRLTVV.

V is TRBV19 and J is TRBJ2-1; possibly TRBD2 for D (6 bases). This CDR3 is 16 amino acids long. CDR1 and CDR2 from the germline V gene are LNHDA and SQIVND (reference sequence). The V end was cut by 5 bases, the J end by 4 bases, with 18 bases between. The CDR3 bases are TGTGCCAGTAGTGGGATTTGGGCTAGCGAGTACAATGAGCAGTTCTTC. Translation gives CASSGIWASEYNEQFF.

The chain has TRBV19 and TRBJ2-3, with D perhaps TRBD2 (6 bases). Trimming took 1 base from V and 2 from J, leaving 13 bases between them. CDR1 LNHDA and CDR2 SQIVND come from the germline V gene (reference sequence). The CDR3 runs to 16 residues. The CDR3 is CASSIVSGLYTDTQYF. CDR3 bases: TGTGCCAGTAGTATAGTTTCGGGACTCTACACAGATACGCAGTATTTT.

The chain couples TRBV6-5 to TRBJ1-4; 7 nucleotides align to TRBD1. The CDR3 is 15 amino acids. The V and J ends lost 5 bases and 7 bases, in that order; junction bases with no gene match: 10. CDR1 and CDR2 from the germline V gene are MNHEY and SVGAGI. The CDR3 DNA reads as TGTGCCAGCAGTCCCTTGAAGGGGGCGAGTGAAAAACTGTTTTTT. This encodes CASSPLKGASEKLFF.

This chain uses TRBV5-1 with TRBJ2-7; 9 bases line up with TRBD1. Looked up from germline, CDR1 is SGHRS and CDR2 is YFSETQ. Losses at the gene ends were 4 bases for V and 5 bases for J; bases not matched to a gene: 10. CDR3 size: 15 residues. The CDR3 sequence: CASSNPTGGWDEQYF. The CDR3 DNA reads TGCGCCAGCAGCAACCCGACAGGGGGTTGGGACGAGCAGTACTTC.

This clone has only a few counts. This sequence joins TRBV28 and TRBJ1-2, with D perhaps TRBD1 (5 bases). Germline CDR1 MDHEN, CDR2 SYDVKM. Trimming cost V 6 bases and J 6 bases, with 14 bases left between them. The CDR3 runs 13 residues. The CDR3 DNA reads as TGTGCCAGCAGCGCTCCGGGGGGGAATGGCTACACCTTC. It codes for CASSAPGGNGYTF.

The gene calls are TRBV5-6 and TRBJ2-2, with a weak D call TRBD2 (5 bases). V shed 4 bases and J shed 6 bases, with 19 bases lying between them. Germline lookup yields CDR1 SGHDT and CDR2 YYEEEE. There are 16 residues in the CDR3. The CDR3 DNA reads as TGTGCCAGCAGCAGCGCGGGCCACCAGGCATCCGGGGAGCTGTTTTTT. It specifies CASSSAGHQASGELFF.

V and J are TRBV5-1 and TRBJ1-1, with 9 bases aligning to TRBD1. Germline CDR1 SGHRS, CDR2 YFSETQ. The trim removed 4 bases at V and 3 bases at J, leaving 4 bases unmatched. The CDR3 loop spans 14 amino acids. The CDR3 region is CASSPDRGDTEAFF. In DNA form, the CDR3 reads TGCGCCAGCAGCCCGGACAGGGGAGACACTGAAGCTTTCTTT.

The chain links TRBV2 to TRBJ2-1; D remains ambiguous. Germline V gene data show CDR1 as SNHLY and CDR2 as FYNNEI. V was trimmed by 6 bases and J by 5 bases, leaving 14 bases between them. This CDR3 has 14 residues. Here the CDR3 DNA reads TGTGCCAGCAGCCCGAATAACATCCACAATGAGCAGTTCTTC. This codes for CASSPNNIHNEQFF.

V is TRBV5-1 and J is TRBJ1-4, with D hard to call. The CDR3 consists of 18 residues. The germline V gene encodes CDR1 SGHRS and CDR2 YFSETQ. Trimming took 4 bases from V and 4 from J, leaving 23 bases between them. The CDR3 spells CASSRLGLGQPINEKLFF. The CDR3 DNA sequence: TGCGCCAGCAGCCGTCTCGGACTTGGGCAGCCCATTAATGAAAAACTGTTTTTT.

This chain uses TRBV4-3 with TRBJ1-2; 10 nucleotides align to TRBD1. The length of the CDR3 is 15 residues. CDR1 and CDR2 from the germline V gene are LGHNA and YSLEER. Trimming at V came to 1 base and at J to 8 bases, leaving 7 bases not matched to a gene. The CDR3 sequence: CASSQGGTGVRGYTF. The CDR3 region has the DNA TGCGCCAGCAGCCAAGGGGGGACAGGGGTCCGCGGCTACACCTTC.

The chain carries TRBV2 and TRBJ2-7, with 8 nucleotides matching TRBD1. There are 14 residues in the CDR3. Germline assignment: CDR1 SNHLY and CDR2 FYNNEI. V trimming: 8 bases; J trimming: 3 bases; junction bases outside the gene matches: 9. CDR3 nucleotides: TGTGCCAGCCTGGACAGGGATGGAAACTACGAGCAGTACTTC. It specifies CASLDRDGNYEQYF.

The chain is built from TRBV19 and TRBJ1-6; TRBD1 matches at 7 bases. V shed 11 bases and J 4 bases; nucleotides not matched to a gene: 11. Germline values: CDR1 LNHDA, CDR2 SQIVND (reference sequence). The CDR3 is 15 amino acids. The CDR3 region is CAASRGQHYNSPLHF. For the CDR3, the DNA is TGTGCCGCGTCAAGGGGACAGCATTATAATTCACCCCTCCACTTT.

J is TRBJ2-2 and V is TRBV13, with 15 nucleotides matching TRBD2. With V trimmed by 7 bases and J by 3 bases, 6 bases remained unmatched. This CDR3 has 17 residues. Germline V gene lookup returns CDR1 PRHDT and CDR2 FYEKMQ (reference sequence). Here the CDR3 reads CASILGLAGGYTGELFF. CDR3 DNA sequence: TGTGCCAGCATCCTGGGACTAGCGGGGGGCTACACCGGGGAGCTGTTTTTT. The whole variable domain, filled in from reference TRBV13 and TRBJ2-2, reads AAGVIQSPRHLIKEKRETATLKCYPIPRHDTVYWYQQGPGQDPQFLISFYEKMQSDKGSIPDRFSAQQFSDYHSELNMSSLELGDSALYFCASILGLAGGYTGELFFGEGSRLTVL.

V is TRBV19 and J is TRBJ1-2, with a weak D call TRBD1 (5 bases). Trimming pared 6 bases from V and 2 bases from J, leaving 16 bases between. The CDR3 covers 15 residues. CDR1 and CDR2 from the germline V gene are LNHDA and SQIVND (reference sequence). CDR3 in amino acids: CASRATERVNYGYTF. The CDR3 DNA reads TGTGCCAGTAGGGCGACAGAAAGAGTCAACTATGGCTACACCTTC.

This rearrangement joins TRBV27 to TRBJ2-1, with no clear D. V shed 6 bases and J shed 0 bases, with 6 bases lying between them. CDR1 and CDR2 from the germline V gene are MNHEY and SMNVEV (reference sequence). CDR3 size: 13 residues. The CDR3 spells CASSRVSYNEQFF. CDR3 nucleotides: TGTGCCAGCAGCCGTGTCTCCTACAATGAGCAGTTCTTC.

This chain joins TRBV18 and TRBJ1-6, with D hard to call. The CDR3 has 14 amino acids. CDR1 KGHSH and CDR2 LQKENI come from the germline V gene. V lost 6 bases to trimming and J lost 9 bases, with 15 bases between them. CDR3 protein: CASSVQEAGSPLHF. In DNA, the CDR3 is TGTGCCAGCTCGGTCCAGGAGGCTGGTTCACCCCTCCACTTT.

The rearrangement links TRBV5-1 to TRBJ1-2; tentative D call: TRBD1 (5 bases). Germline V gene data show CDR1 as SGHRS and CDR2 as YFSETQ. The germline V and J ends were trimmed by 7 bases and 3 bases, with 10 bases remaining between them. The length of the CDR3 is 12 residues. The CDR3 spells CASARGDYGYTF. In DNA form, the CDR3 reads TGCGCCAGCGCCCGGGGGGACTATGGCTACACCTTC. Filled out from reference TRBV5-1 and TRBJ1-2, the complete variable domain reads KAGVTQTPRYLIKTRGQQVTLSCSPISGHRSVSWYQQTPGQGLQFLFEYFSETQRNKGNFPGRFSGRQFSNSRSEMNVSTLELGDSALYLCASARGDYGYTFGSGTRLTVV.

The chain combines TRBV16 with TRBJ2-3; 9 nucleotides line up with TRBD1. Trimming removed 2 bases from V and 0 bases from J; junction bases left unmatched: 9. The CDR3 contains 18 residues. Per germline, CDR1 KGHSY and CDR2 FQNENV. The CDR3 nucleotides read TGTGCCAGCAGCCAAGGTAGGACAGGGGATAGAAGCACAGATACGCAGTATTTT. Its translation: CASSQGRTGDRSTDTQYF.

This clone was found a few times. V is TRBV5-1 and J is TRBJ1-2, with D possibly being TRBD1 (5 bases). The CDR3 is made up of 13 amino acids. Germline V gene lookup returns CDR1 SGHRS and CDR2 YFSETQ. Trimming cost V 7 bases and J 1 base, with 11 bases left between them. The CDR3 loop reads CASGYRLNYGYTF. The CDR3 bases are TGCGCCAGCGGATACAGGCTTAACTATGGCTACACCTTC.

J is TRBJ2-3 and V is TRBV19; D uncertain. CDR3 size: 13 residues. V lost 0 bases and J 12 bases, leaving 13 bases between the germline ends. Looked up from germline, CDR1 is LNHDA and CDR2 is SQIVND (reference sequence). The CDR3 reads CASSIDDLKAQYF. CDR3 nucleotides: TGTGCCAGTAGTATAGATGACTTGAAGGCACAGTATTTT.

The chain combines TRBV6-6 with TRBJ1-1; D perhaps matches TRBD1 (5 bases). V lost 8 bases to trimming and J lost 10 bases, with 20 bases between them. CDR1 and CDR2 (germline): MNHNY, SVGAGI (reference sequence). This CDR3 has 13 amino acids. Written as DNA, the CDR3 is TGTGCCAGCGGCTTGCCACCGGGGGGTAGAGCTTTCTTT. Its protein is CASGLPPGGRAFF.

J is TRBJ2-5 and V is TRBV4-3; possible D gene TRBD2, 5 bases. This CDR3 spans 15 amino acids. Germline CDR1 and CDR2: LGHNA and YSLEER. V was trimmed by 2 bases and J by 1 base, leaving 11 bases between them. CDR3 in DNA: TGCGCCAGCAGCCAATTCTATCGGGGCCAAGAGACCCAGTACTTC. Amino acid sequence: CASSQFYRGQETQYF.

This chain joins TRBV4-1 and TRBJ2-7, with unresolved D. The V end was cut by 4 bases, the J end by 0 bases, with 10 bases between. This CDR3 region has 14 residues. Germline V gene data show CDR1 as MGHRA and CDR2 as YSYEKL. CDR3 residues: CASSPAESSYEQYF. DNA for the CDR3: TGCGCCAGCAGCCCTGCGGAGAGCTCCTACGAGCAGTACTTC.

This clone has only one observation. The chain recombines TRBV19 with TRBJ1-2; a possible D gene is TRBD1 (5 bases). Trimming cost V 7 bases and J 7 bases, with 16 bases left between them. Germline V gives CDR1 LNHDA, CDR2 SQIVND (reference sequence). This CDR3 is 13 amino acids long. DNA for the CDR3: TGTGCCAGTACCTTCAGACAGAACGCTGGCTACACCTTC. Translated, it gives CASTFRQNAGYTF.

The chain recombines TRBV30 with TRBJ1-5; 7 bases are a match to TRBD1. The CDR3 is 15 residues long. CDR1 and CDR2 from the germline V gene are GTSNPN and SVGIG (reference sequence). V lost 0 bases and J lost 2; bases outside the gene matches: 4. CDR3 bases: TGTGCCTGGAGTGTTCCAGGGGGTGGCAATCAGCCCCAGCATTTT. Translating gives CAWSVPGGGNQPQHF.

The V gene is TRBV5-1, the J gene TRBJ2-7; TRBD2 agrees at 8 bases. CDR1 and CDR2 from the germline V gene are SGHRS and YFSETQ. V was clipped by 4 bases and J by 1 base; unmatched bases: 7. The CDR3 totals 15 residues. The CDR3 here is CASSLGREGSYEQYF. The CDR3 DNA is TGCGCCAGCAGCCTGGGCCGGGAGGGATCCTACGAGCAGTACTTC.

This clone has only a few counts. The chain carries TRBV2 and TRBJ1-1; a weak D match, TRBD1 (6 bases). The CDR3 is 15 amino acids. V was trimmed by 7 bases and J by 3 bases, leaving 18 bases between them. Germline values: CDR1 SNHLY, CDR2 FYNNEI. In nucleotides, the CDR3 is TGTGCCAGCACCCGGGACACCGCCGCGGACACTGAAGCTTTCTTT. It is translated as CASTRDTAADTEAFF.

This sequence joins TRBV21-1 and TRBJ2-7; the table gives TRBD2 as D, unverified against the DNA. TRBV21-1 is classified as a pseudogene. The CDR3 totals 12 residues. The CDR3 DNA is TGTGCCAGCACTCGGCGGGGGAGGAGGCTGGACTTC. As protein: CASTRRGRRLDF.